These 21 T cell receptor beta chains share one sample of origin, sequenced in a study of metastatic and nonmetastatic thyroid tumors (dated by TCRdb to 2020 to 2021). Library creation used PCR. Sequenced using an Illumina HiSeq 4000. TCRdb trimmed public reads at Q25 via fastp, called clones via MiXCR and kept in-frame beta chains. This sample has some 21,000 clones in its table, and roughly 24% of those were observed once. The top ten clones comprise 5% to 7% of the sample. None of the patients had been given any treatment before thyroid surgery. Material: tumor tissue. These receptors all come from a female donor with papillary thyroid cancer or a benign thyroid nodule (not recorded which). Some clones in this sample may be carry-over from other donors' samples.

The rearrangement uses TRBV5-1 and TRBJ1-2; tentatively, D is TRBD1 (5 bases). The CDR3 covers 12 residues. Deletions cut 4 bases from V and 7 bases from J, with 11 bases between. Germline assignment: CDR1 SGHRS and CDR2 YFSETQ. This CDR3 reads CASSAGRFGYTF. The CDR3 coding sequence is TGCGCCAGCAGCGCAGGGAGATTTGGCTACACCTTC. Filled out from reference TRBV5-1 and TRBJ1-2, the complete variable domain reads KAGVTQTPRYLIKTRGQQVTLSCSPISGHRSVSWYQQTPGQGLQFLFEYFSETQRNKGNFPGRFSGRQFSNSRSEMNVSTLELGDSALYLCASSAGRFGYTFGSGTRLTVV.

The J gene is TRBJ1-2, the V gene TRBV20-1; D remains unclear. The V end was cut by 8 bases, the J end by 4 bases, with 17 bases between. Looked up from germline, CDR1 is DFQATT and CDR2 is SNEGSKA (reference sequence). The CDR3 covers 13 residues. For the CDR3, the DNA is TGCAGTACTACAGCGGTCAAGTCCTATGGCTACACCTTC. It translates to CSTTAVKSYGYTF.

This clone was observed many times. The chain recombines TRBV30 with TRBJ2-7, with TRBD2 matching over 9 bases. Germline loops: CDR1 GTSNPN, CDR2 SVGIG (reference sequence). V trimming: 4 bases; J trimming: 6 bases; junction bases outside the gene matches: 16. There are 16 residues in the CDR3. CDR3 amino acids: CAWTRRGGIPSGEQYF. The CDR3 bases are TGTGCCTGGACCAGGCGGGGGGGAATACCTTCGGGCGAGCAGTACTTC.

The chain recombines TRBV30 with TRBJ2-2; D may be TRBD2 (5 bases). Trimming removed 2 bases from V and 4 bases from J, with 11 bases in between. CDR1 and CDR2 from the germline V gene are GTSNPN and SVGIG (reference sequence). The CDR3 runs 14 residues. The CDR3 nucleotides read TGTGCCTGGAGTAAAAGAGGAGGCACCGGGGAGCTGTTTTTT. Protein sequence: CAWSKRGGTGELFF.

At least ten counts were recorded for this clone. The chain links TRBV5-1 to TRBJ2-1; 8 bases align to TRBD2. Trimming at V came to 6 bases and at J to 1 base, leaving 9 bases not matched to a gene. Germline CDR1 SGHRS, CDR2 YFSETQ. The CDR3 contains 16 residues. The CDR3 reads CASNTLSGGSYNEQFF. CDR3 sequence (DNA): TGCGCCAGCAATACGTTAAGCGGGGGTTCCTACAATGAGCAGTTCTTC. The full variable domain, completed using reference TRBV5-1 and TRBJ2-1, is KAGVTQTPRYLIKTRGQQVTLSCSPISGHRSVSWYQQTPGQGLQFLFEYFSETQRNKGNFPGRFSGRQFSNSRSEMNVSTLELGDSALYLCASNTLSGGSYNEQFFGPGTRLTVL.

Sample share makes this clone medium-sized. The rearrangement joins TRBV3-1 to TRBJ2-7; 8 bases align to TRBD1. The V segment lost 3 bases and the J segment 6 bases; nucleotides outside the gene matches: 7. In germline, CDR1 is LGHDT, CDR2 YNNKEL (reference sequence). The CDR3 is 14 amino acids. CDR3 in amino acids: CASSQPGQVGEQYF. In DNA, the CDR3 is TGTGCCAGCAGCCAGCCGGGACAGGTGGGCGAGCAGTACTTC.

J is TRBJ2-3 and V is TRBV7-2, with TRBD2 matching over 9 bases. Per the germline V gene, CDR1 is SGHTA and CDR2 is FQGNSA. The J segment lost 3 bases and the V segment lost 2 bases, leaving 12 bases of the junction unmatched. The CDR3 loop spans 18 amino acids. The CDR3 protein is CASSLFASGAPETDTQYF. Here the CDR3 DNA reads TGTGCCAGCAGCTTATTCGCTAGCGGGGCCCCAGAAACAGATACGCAGTATTTT.

The rearrangement links TRBV20-1 to TRBJ2-1, with D hard to call. Deletions cut 2 bases from V and 4 bases from J, with 0 bases between. The germline gives CDR1 DFQATT, CDR2 SNEGSKA (reference sequence). The CDR3 contains 10 residues. Here the CDR3 DNA reads TGCAGTGCTAGATACAATGAGCAGTTCTTC. It yields the protein CSARYNEQFF.

The genes are TRBV19 and TRBJ1-5; D is unclear. CDR1 is LNHDA and CDR2 is SQIVND in the germline V gene (reference sequence). CDR3 length: 17 residues. Trimming shortened V by 10 bases and J by 0 bases, and 22 bases separated the two germline ends. The chain's CDR3 is CATAMGVGRNSNQPQHF. The CDR3 DNA reads as TGTGCCACCGCTATGGGTGTTGGGAGGAATAGCAATCAGCCCCAGCATTTT.

Ten or more counts support this clone. The chain is built from TRBV18 and TRBJ2-3, with 12 bases that match TRBD2. Unmatched junction bases numbered 15, after V lost 1 base and J lost 4 bases. This CDR3 has 20 amino acids. Germline V gene data show CDR1 as KGHSH and CDR2 as LQKENI. CDR3 DNA sequence: TGTGCCAGCTCACCACGTACACTAGCGGGGGGCTCTCGAAGGGCAGATACGCAGTATTTT. Translation gives CASSPRTLAGGSRRADTQYF.

This clone was detected a few times. The gene calls are TRBV6-1 and TRBJ2-5, with D unclear. Germline V CDR1 and CDR2: MNHNS, SASEGT. CDR3 length: 13 amino acids. The V end was cut by 6 bases, the J end by 2 bases, with 10 bases between. CDR3 region: CASSFVHQETQYF. CDR3 sequence (DNA): TGTGCCAGCAGCTTCGTACATCAAGAGACCCAGTACTTC.

This clone was seen only a few times. At one end the junction does not follow the germline gene, possibly because of a read error. The chain recombines TRBV6-1 with TRBJ1-1; tentative D call: TRBD1 (5 bases). Germline V CDR1 and CDR2: MNHNS, SASEGT. This CDR3 comprises 14 residues. This CDR3 is CVSTRIQVETEAFF. The DNA for the CDR3 is TGTGTCAGCACCCGAATACAGGTGGAGACTGAAGCTTTCTTT.

This clone was recorded many times. Other DNA sequences in the sample encode the same CDR3. The chain couples TRBV7-6 to TRBJ2-1; 8 nucleotides match TRBD2. The CDR3 has 16 residues. The V gene end was trimmed by 1 base and the J gene end by 7 bases; junction bases not matched to a gene: 9. Germline lookup yields CDR1 SGHVS and CDR2 FNYEAQ. For the CDR3, the DNA is TGTGCCAGCAGCTTAGACGGGGGGGCCTCGAGGAATGAGCAGTTCTTC. It codes for CASSLDGGASRNEQFF.

This clone was seen ten or more times. Other nucleotide sequences in the sample specify the same CDR3. The chain employs TRBV30 and TRBJ2-2; tentative D call: TRBD2 (5 bases). The length of the CDR3 is 13 residues. The V end was cut by 4 bases, the J end by 8 bases, with 14 bases between. CDR1 is GTSNPN and CDR2 is SVGIG in the germline V gene (reference sequence). CDR3 DNA sequence: TGTGCCTGGACGGTCACTCGGGAAGGGGAGCTGTTTTTT. Translation: CAWTVTREGELFF.

Worth noting for this clone: Mismatch with germline at one junction end may stem from a read error. V gene TRBV5-1 combines with J gene TRBJ2-3, with TRBD1 as a possible D gene (5 bases). The CDR3 is 15 amino acids. Looked up from germline, CDR1 is SGHRS and CDR2 is YFSETQ. For the CDR3, the DNA is TGCGCCAGCAGCTTGGCCGTACAGGTAACAGATACTCAGTATTTT. Its protein is CASSLAVQVTDTQYF.

Sample share makes this clone medium-sized (0.01 to 0.1%). The V call is TRBV30, the J call TRBJ2-5; 14 positions agree with TRBD2. The CDR3 has 14 amino acids. Germline V gene sequence: CDR1 GTSNPN, CDR2 SVGIG (reference sequence). Trimming took 5 bases from V and 3 from J; bases not matched to a gene: 2. This chain's CDR3 is CAWRLAGGKETQYF. The CDR3 bases are TGTGCCTGGCGACTAGCGGGGGGGAAAGAGACCCAGTACTTC.

At least ten counts were recorded for this clone. This sequence joins TRBV10-3 and TRBJ1-6, with D hard to call. The V and J ends lost 7 bases and 9 bases respectively, with 10 bases between them. From germline, CDR1 is ENHRY and CDR2 SYGVKD. The CDR3 sequence is 12 residues long. CDR3 sequence (DNA): TGTGCCATCAATGCTGGTGCTTCACCCCTCCACTTT. This encodes CAINAGASPLHF.

V gene TRBV27 combines with J gene TRBJ2-7; 8 bases agree with TRBD1. CDR3 length: 12 residues. J gave up 10 bases and V 6 bases, and 8 bases lay outside the gene matches. Germline CDR1 reads MNHEY; CDR2 reads SMNVEV (reference sequence). This CDR3 reads CASRDRVYYQYF. The CDR3 DNA reads as TGTGCCAGCAGGGACAGGGTCTACTATCAGTACTTC.

The CDR3 nucleotides read TGTGCCAGCAGCCCGCAGGGGTGGACTGAAGCTTTCTTT. This sequence encodes CASSPQGWTEAFF. The genes are TRBV3-1 and TRBJ1-1, with D perhaps matching TRBD1 (6 bases). Germline V gene lookup returns CDR1 LGHDT and CDR2 YNNKEL (reference sequence). CDR3 size: 13 residues. V was cut by 4 bases and J by 5 bases, with 11 bases left in between.

This chain uses TRBV11-2 with TRBJ2-3, with a possible D match to TRBD2 (5 bases). Germline CDR1 SGHAT, CDR2 FQNNGV. The CDR3 runs 16 residues. V shed 5 bases and J shed 1 base, with 16 bases lying between them. The CDR3 is CASSRLAGWGTDTQYF. CDR3 coding DNA: TGTGCCAGCAGCCGCCTTGCGGGTTGGGGCACAGATACGCAGTATTTT.

There are many counts of this clone. The V and J genes are TRBV28 and TRBJ1-1, with 7 bases fitting TRBD1. Losses at the gene ends were 5 bases for V and 6 bases for J; bases not matched to a gene: 12. The CDR3 loop spans 15 amino acids. The germline V gene encodes CDR1 MDHEN and CDR2 SYDVKM. The CDR3 reads CASSGTAHQPSEAFF. CDR3 bases: TGTGCCAGCAGTGGGACAGCTCACCAACCCTCTGAAGCTTTCTTT.